This T cell receptor (beta chain) originates from a study of cytomegalovirus exposure and HLA in healthy donors. Study-level background: There were around 100 million unique TCR beta sequences, drawn from roughly 200 million T cells, in an earlier analysis. Study observations and caveats: Prediction of most subjects' HLA-A and HLA-B alleles by TCR beta sequences was reportedly accurate.

Trimming removed 0 bases from V and 2 bases from J, with 23 bases in between. The length of the CDR3 is 19 residues. Healthy bone marrow donors made up the donors. This clone was seen more than once but under ten times. Its antigen is still unknown. 60 Vbeta and 13 Jbeta primers were used in PCR. Here immunoSEQ multiplex PCR was the method, and the copy in TCRdb shows in-frame clones only, minus some. The sample carries 110,000 or so clones, over 70% recorded once. The chain joins TRBV23-1 to TRBJ2-7; a possible D gene is TRBD1 (6 bases). TRBV23-1 is classed as an ORF, of uncertain function. The receptor's source is a male donor in good health and CMV-seronegative. Source material: PBMCs. The CDR3 sequence is CASSQSKRGWAAPPYEQYF. The CDR3 bases are TGCGCCAGCAGTCAATCTAAGAGGGGGTGGGCAGCCCCGCCCTACGAGCAGTACTTC.